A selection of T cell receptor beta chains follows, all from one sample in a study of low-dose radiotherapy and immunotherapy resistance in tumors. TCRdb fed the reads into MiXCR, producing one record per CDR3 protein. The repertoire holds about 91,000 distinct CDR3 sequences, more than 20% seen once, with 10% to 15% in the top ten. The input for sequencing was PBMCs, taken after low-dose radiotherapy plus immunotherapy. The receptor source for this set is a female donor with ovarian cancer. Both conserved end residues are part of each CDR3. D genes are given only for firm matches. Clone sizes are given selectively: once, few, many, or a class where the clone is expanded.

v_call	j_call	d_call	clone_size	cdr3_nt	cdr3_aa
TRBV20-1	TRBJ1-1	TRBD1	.	TGCAGTGCTAGTACCGGGGACAGTTGGAACACTGAAGCTTTCTTT	CSASTGDSWNTEAFF
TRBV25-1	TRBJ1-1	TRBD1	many	TGTGCCAGCAGTGATCTAGGACAGGGTGAAGCTTTCTTT	CASSDLGQGEAFF
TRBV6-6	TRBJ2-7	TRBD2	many	TGTGCCAGCAGCGACGGGACTACCCGTTCCGAGCAGTACTTC	CASSDGTTRSEQYF
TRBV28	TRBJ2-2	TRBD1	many	TGTGCCAGCAGACCGGGGACAGCGAACACCGGGGAGCTGTTTTTT	CASRPGTANTGELFF
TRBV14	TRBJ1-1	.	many	TGTGCCAGCAGCCAAGACCCAGGTTGGGGGACTGAAGCTTTCTTT	CASSQDPGWGTEAFF
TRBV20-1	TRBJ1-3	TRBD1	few	TGCAGTGCAGGGGGCGCTGGAAACACCATATATTTT	CSAGGAGNTIYF
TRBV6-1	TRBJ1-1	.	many	TGTGTCAGCAGCTGGGGAGGGGTCGACACTGAAGCTTTCTTT	CVSSWGGVDTEAFF
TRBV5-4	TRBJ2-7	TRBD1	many	TGTGCCAGCAGCTTGTCGGGACAGGGGGATCTAGCAACCGCCTACGAGCAGTACTTC	CASSLSGQGDLATAYEQYF
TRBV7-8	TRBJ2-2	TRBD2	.	TGTGCCAGCAGCTTCTCCCCACTAGCGGGAACCGGGCAGCTGTTTTTT	CASSFSPLAGTGQLFF
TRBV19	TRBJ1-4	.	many	TGTGCCAGTAGAAGCTTTCGGTTCGAGGATATAACTAATGAAAAACTGTTTTTT	CASRSFRFEDITNEKLFF
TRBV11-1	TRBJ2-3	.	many	TGTGCCAGCAGCTTTGGCGGGGAACGCACAGATACGCAGTATTTT	CASSFGGERTDTQYF
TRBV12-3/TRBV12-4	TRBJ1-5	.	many	TGTGCCAGCAGCCCATCCAACCTGGGCAGCAATCAGCCCCAGCATTTT	CASSPSNLGSNQPQHF
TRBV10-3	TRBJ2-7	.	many	TGTGCCATCTCGGACCAGAATCCCTACGAGCAGTACTTC	CAISDQNPYEQYF
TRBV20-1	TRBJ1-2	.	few	TGCAGTGCTAGCGAAGACCGGAACTATGGCTACACCTTC	CSASEDRNYGYTF
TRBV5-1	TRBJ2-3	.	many	TGTGCCAGCAGCCCCGGGACCCTAAGCACAGATACGCAGTATTTT	CASSPGTLSTDTQYF